The rows below give T cell receptor beta chains drawn from one sample of a study of technical replicates of blood from several donors. Using immunoSEQ multiplex PCR, the repertoire was profiled, and TCRdb retains in-frame clones only, with some absent. The profile shows tens of thousands of clones, 95% to 98% of them singletons. Sequenced sample: T cells isolated from PBMCs. The receptors here all came from a human donor in good health. Each CDR3 is given with its conserved first and last residue. A D gene is named only where the DNA matches it firmly. Only some rows state a clone size, as once, few, many or a class for expanded clones.

size	V	D	J	CDR3	DNA
-	TRBV5-4	TRBD1	TRBJ1-2	CASSFAGGKNYGYTF	TGTGCCAGCAGCTTTGCAGGGGGCAAAAACTATGGCTACACCTTC
-	TRBV30	TRBD1	TRBJ2-3	CAWRARTGSQPDQVEQYF	TGTGCCTGGAGGGCCCGGACAGGGTCCCAGCCAGACCAGGTTGAGCAGTATTTT
-	TRBV2	TRBD1	TRBJ2-4	CASGQDRGSPLAKNIQYF	TGTGCCAGCGGCCAGGACAGGGGTTCTCCCTTGGCCAAAAACATTCAGTACTTC
-	TRBV4-1	-	TRBJ2-7	CASSQGTTHYEQYF	TGCGCCAGCAGCCAGGGGACAACACACTACGAGCAGTACTTC
-	TRBV27	-	TRBJ2-3	CASSWGRSTDTQYF	TGTGCCAGCAGTTGGGGGCGCTCCACAGATACGCAGTATTTT
once	TRBV13	-	TRBJ2-5	CASSLRTSMETQYF	TGTGCCAGCAGCTTAAGGACTTCGATGGAGACCCAGTACTTC
-	TRBV6-1	-	TRBJ1-1	CASSSDRNTEAFF	TGTGCCAGCAGCTCCGACAGAAACACTGAAGCTTTCTTT
-	TRBV5-4	-	TRBJ1-6	CASSLTDSSSYNSPLHF	TGTGCCAGCAGCTTGACGGACTCGAGCTCCTATAATTCACCCCTCCACTTT
-	TRBV5-5	-	TRBJ2-7	CASTGTALNSYRYEQYF	TGTGCCAGCACGGGAACGGCCCTCAATAGCTATCGCTACGAGCAGTACTTC
once	TRBV5-1	TRBD1	TRBJ2-5	CASSASKTGGGQETQYF	TGCGCCAGCAGCGCCTCTAAGACAGGGGGGGGGCAAGAGACCCAGTACTTC
-	TRBV2	-	TRBJ1-1	CASSMEGMNTEAFF	TGTGCCAGCAGTATGGAGGGGATGAACACTGAAGCTTTCTTT
-	TRBV19	TRBD1	TRBJ1-1	CASSIDRGLNTEAFF	TGTGCCAGTAGTATCGACAGGGGGCTGAACACTGAAGCTTTCTTT
-	TRBV4-1	-	TRBJ2-7	CASSQSASLYEQYF	TGCGCCAGCAGCCAATCAGCGAGCCTCTACGAGCAGTACTTC
-	TRBV6-1	-	TRBJ1-5	CASSGGNQPQHF	TGTGCCAGCAGCGGGGGCAATCAGCCCCAGCATTTT
-	TRBV5-1	-	TRBJ1-1	CASSPSGSPEAFF	TGCGCCAGCAGCCCCTCAGGAAGCCCTGAAGCTTTCTTT
-	TRBV7-9	-	TRBJ1-5	CASSALSGNQPQHF	TGTGCCAGCAGCGCCCTGTCCGGTAATCAGCCCCAGCATTTT
-	TRBV7-2	TRBD2	TRBJ2-2	CASSRGLAGGRSNTGELFF	TGTGCCAGCAGCCGAGGACTAGCGGGAGGCCGCTCGAACACCGGGGAGCTGTTTTTT
-	TRBV7-9	-	TRBJ2-2	CASSLSGLTTGELFF	TGTGCCAGCAGCCTCTCGGGACTGACCACCGGGGAGCTGTTTTTT
-	TRBV10-2	-	TRBJ1-1	CASSARNTEAFF	TGCGCCAGCAGTGCGAGGAACACTGAAGCTTTCTTT
-	TRBV27	TRBD2	TRBJ2-1	CASSLSGGGDNEQFF	TGTGCCAGCAGTTTATCTGGCGGGGGTGACAATGAGCAGTTCTTC
-	TRBV5-1	TRBD2	TRBJ2-7	CASREVRNSGYSSYEQYF	TGCGCCAGCAGAGAAGTACGTAATAGCGGGTACAGCTCCTACGAGCAGTACTTC
-	TRBV11-2	-	TRBJ2-5	CASRGYRVPETQYF	TGTGCCAGCCGAGGATACCGGGTCCCCGAGACCCAGTACTTC
-	TRBV4-1	TRBD1	TRBJ2-1	CASSPQGAVNEQFF	TGCGCCAGCAGCCCCCAGGGGGCGGTCAATGAGCAGTTCTTC
-	TRBV4-1	-	TRBJ1-5	CASGVFFVDRRYQPQHF	TGCGCCAGCGGGGTCTTTTTCGTGGACAGACGATATCAGCCCCAGCATTTT
-	TRBV4-1	TRBD1	TRBJ2-2	CASSPRTGMNTGELFF	TGCGCCAGCAGCCCCAGGACAGGGATGAACACCGGGGAGCTGTTTTTT
once	TRBV9	-	TRBJ2-6	CASSVFSDSGANVLTF	TGTGCCAGCAGCGTATTCTCAGACTCTGGGGCCAACGTCCTGACTTTC
-	TRBV13	TRBD1	TRBJ1-2	CASSLAGTVYGYTF	TGTGCCAGCAGCTTAGCCGGGACAGTCTATGGCTACACCTTC
-	TRBV30	-	TRBJ2-3	CASSGVYVTDTQYF	TGTGCCAGCTCGGGGGTTTACGTCACAGATACGCAGTATTTT
-	TRBV4-1	-	TRBJ2-7	CASSLLGSSYEQYF	TGCGCCAGCAGCCTTTTGGGGAGCTCCTACGAGCAGTACTTC
-	TRBV5-1	TRBD2	TRBJ2-7	CASSLGTSGSGTYEQYF	TGCGCCAGCAGCTTGGGGACTAGCGGGAGTGGGACCTACGAGCAGTACTTC
-	TRBV11-3	TRBD2	TRBJ2-7	CASSLAKTSGIAYEQYF	TGTGCCAGCAGCTTAGCGAAGACTAGCGGGATTGCCTACGAGCAGTACTTC
-	TRBV4-1	TRBD2	TRBJ2-1	CASSAGLAGPRFSDEQFF	TGCGCCAGCAGCGCGGGACTAGCGGGACCTCGGTTTTCTGATGAGCAGTTCTTC
-	TRBV27	-	TRBJ2-1	CASSSEPAYNEQFF	TGTGCCAGCAGTTCGGAGCCAGCATACAATGAGCAGTTCTTC
-	TRBV5-4	-	TRBJ2-7	CASSFVGSDEQYF	TGTGCCAGCAGCTTTGTCGGTAGTGACGAGCAGTACTTC
-	TRBV25-1	TRBD1	TRBJ1-2	CASSELRDRGGANYGYTF	TGTGCCAGCAGTGAATTACGGGACAGGGGGGGTGCCAACTATGGCTACACCTTC
once	TRBV29-1	TRBD1	TRBJ1-2	CSVEGDRGLNYGYTF	TGCAGCGTTGAAGGGGACAGGGGACTAAACTATGGCTACACCTTC
-	TRBV15	-	TRBJ2-7	CATSRLFGGLTSYEQYF	TGTGCCACCAGCAGACTTTTCGGAGGGCTAACTTCCTACGAGCAGTACTTC
-	TRBV19	TRBD1	TRBJ2-7	CASSTQQGVFPYEQYF	TGTGCCAGTAGTACCCAACAGGGGGTTTTTCCCTACGAGCAGTACTTC
-	TRBV30	-	TRBJ1-1	CACLREDNTEAFF	TGTGCCTGCCTTAGGGAGGATAACACTGAAGCTTTCTTT
-	TRBV11-3	-	TRBJ2-3	CASSSGAPGTDTQYF	TGTGCCAGCAGCTCAGGGGCACCCGGCACAGATACGCAGTATTTT
-	TRBV30	-	TRBJ2-2	CAWNHRRTGELFF	TGTGCCTGGAACCACAGGCGTACCGGGGAGCTGTTTTTT
-	TRBV28	TRBD1	TRBJ2-1	CASSLGTGRGEQFF	TGTGCCAGCAGTTTAGGGACAGGGAGAGGTGAGCAGTTCTTC
-	TRBV5-1	-	TRBJ1-1	CASTFVYGNTEAFF	TGCGCCAGCACCTTTGTTTACGGGAACACTGAAGCTTTCTTT
-	TRBV1	-	TRBJ2-7	CTTELTSGSVQYF	TGCACCACCGAATTGACTAGCGGGAGTGTGCAGTACTTC
-	TRBV6-5	-	TRBJ2-7	CASSYSSGHEQYF	TGTGCCAGCAGTTACTCGAGCGGGCACGAGCAGTACTTC
-	TRBV6-5	TRBD2	TRBJ2-5	CASSRGGSGSETQYF	TGTGCCAGCAGCCGCGGGGGGTCGGGGTCGGAGACCCAGTACTTC
-	TRBV13	-	TRBJ1-1	CASIMSGMNTEAFF	TGTGCCAGCATCATGTCGGGTATGAACACTGAAGCTTTCTTT
-	TRBV6-5	TRBD1	TRBJ1-3	CASRQGNGNTIYF	TGTGCCAGTCGACAGGGCAATGGAAACACCATATATTTT
-	TRBV5-4	TRBD1	TRBJ1-1	CASSRDRGTEAFF	TGTGCCAGCAGCAGGGACAGGGGTACTGAAGCTTTCTTT
-	TRBV6-5	TRBD1	TRBJ1-2	CASRGGQGDGYTF	TGTGCCAGCAGGGGAGGACAGGGGGACGGCTACACCTTC
-	TRBV15	-	TRBJ1-5	CATSRDWGGGGGQPQHF	TGTGCCACCAGCAGAGATTGGGGGGGTGGAGGGGGTCAGCCCCAGCATTTT
-	TRBV30	TRBD1	TRBJ2-7	CARAGGGGHYEQYF	TGTGCCCGTGCAGGGGGCGGAGGACACTACGAGCAGTACTTC
-	TRBV18	TRBD1	TRBJ1-1	CASSPFRDRGLFTEAFF	TGTGCCAGCTCACCTTTCCGGGACAGGGGGCTATTCACTGAAGCTTTCTTT
once	TRBV4-1	TRBD2	TRBJ2-3	CASSQASRLAGDRGTDTQYF	TGCGCCAGCAGCCAAGCCTCTCGACTAGCGGGGGACCGGGGGACAGATACGCAGTATTTT
once	TRBV19	-	TRBJ2-1	CASTSDYGRREQFF	TGTGCCAGTACCTCGGACTACGGGCGTCGAGAGCAGTTCTTC
once	TRBV28	TRBD2	TRBJ2-7	CASSPFSGISSYEQYF	TGTGCCAGCAGTCCATTTAGCGGGATTAGCTCCTACGAGCAGTACTTC
-	TRBV30	TRBD2	TRBJ2-3	CAWDSMRTSGGGRTDTQYF	TGTGCCTGGGATAGCATGCGGACTAGCGGGGGGGGCAGGACAGATACGCAGTATTTT